The 18 T cell receptor beta chains below all came from one sample that was sequenced in a study of cytomegalovirus exposure and HLA in healthy donors. The study ran its PCR with 60 Vbeta and 13 Jbeta primers. The method was immunoSEQ multiplex PCR; TCRdb's version includes in-frame clones alone and lacks a portion of them. The data contain around 160,000 clones, 80% of them singletons. The specimen was PBMCs. The receptor source for this set is a man between 18 and 29 years old in good health and CMV-seropositive.

This clone was seen just once. This chain links TRBV11-2 with TRBJ1-1; 9 nucleotides align to TRBD1. V trimming: 5 bases; J trimming: 1 base; junction bases outside the gene matches: 5. Germline CDR1 SGHAT, CDR2 FQNNGV. The CDR3 consists of 15 residues. The CDR3: CASSTGTGTNTEAFF. CDR3 bases: TGTGCCAGCAGCACGGGGACAGGGACGAACACTGAAGCTTTCTTT.

This clone was picked up a small number of times. The genes are TRBV6-5 and TRBJ2-5, with D unresolved. Judging by the DNA end, TRBJ2-7 fits better; the J call may be wrong. Germline V gene lookup returns CDR1 MNHEY and CDR2 SVGAGI. The CDR3 has 14 residues. CDR3: CASSYAASTYEQYF. CDR3 sequence (DNA): TGTGCCAGCAGTTACGCGGCTAGTACCTACGAGCAGTACTTC.

This chain links TRBV5-1 with TRBJ1-1; D is possibly TRBD1 (5 bases). The V gene's germline CDR1 is SGHRS and CDR2 YFSETQ. This CDR3 comprises 14 residues. Trimming left V 2 bases short and J 3 bases short, with 11 bases between. CDR3 loop: CASSLEDTYTEAFF. The CDR3 DNA reads TGCGCCAGCAGCTTAGAGGACACTTACACTGAAGCTTTCTTT. The whole variable domain, filled in from reference TRBV5-1 and TRBJ1-1, reads KAGVTQTPRYLIKTRGQQVTLSCSPISGHRSVSWYQQTPGQGLQFLFEYFSETQRNKGNFPGRFSGRQFSNSRSEMNVSTLELGDSALYLCASSLEDTYTEAFFGQGTRLTVV.

The chain is built from TRBV6-6 and TRBJ2-7; D possibly corresponds to TRBD2 (7 bases). This CDR3 has 15 residues. V was clipped by 5 bases and J by 5 bases, with 19 bases between them. Germline values: CDR1 MNHNY, CDR2 SVGAGI (reference sequence). The CDR3 spells CASSRPWGGDNEQYF. As DNA, the CDR3 is TGTGCCAGCAGTCGACCGTGGGGGGGCGACAACGAGCAGTACTTC.

The chain joins TRBV4-3 to TRBJ2-7; the match to TRBD2 covers 7 bases. Germline loops: CDR1 LGHNA, CDR2 YSLEER. V lost 0 bases and J lost 1; bases outside the gene matches: 3. The CDR3 spans 15 residues. The CDR3 loop is CASSQEASGSYEQYF. CDR3 bases: TGCGCCAGCAGCCAAGAGGCTAGCGGATCCTACGAGCAGTACTTC.

The CDR3 protein is CASSLSPGQETQYF. DNA for the CDR3: TGTGCCAGCAGTTTGAGCCCGGGCCAAGAGACCCAGTACTTC. The rearrangement links TRBV28 to TRBJ2-5, with unresolved D. The V end was cut by 3 bases, the J end by 1 base, with 9 bases between. The CDR3 extends over 14 amino acids. The V gene's germline CDR1 is MDHEN and CDR2 SYDVKM.

The chain recombines TRBV7-9 with TRBJ2-7, with TRBD1 matching over 9 bases. Germline V gives CDR1 SEHNR, CDR2 FQNEAQ (reference sequence). This CDR3 is 15 amino acids long. V was pared by 5 bases and J by 0 bases, with 5 bases of the junction left unmatched. The CDR3 nucleotides read TGTGCCAGCAGCAAGGGACAGGGTTTCTCCTACGAGCAGTACTTC. Protein: CASSKGQGFSYEQYF.

This clone was counted between two and nine times. The CDR3 nucleotides read TGTGCCAGCAGCAGGCCTTTAGTGGGGGGAGATTACAATGAGCAGTTCTTC. This gives the protein CASSRPLVGGDYNEQFF. The rearrangement links TRBV9 to TRBJ2-1; D might be TRBD2 (6 bases). CDR3 length equals 17 residues. V lost 4 bases, J lost 4 bases, and 21 bases lay in between. Germline V gene sequence: CDR1 SGDLS, CDR2 YYNGEE.

The chain couples TRBV7-2 to TRBJ1-4, with D unresolved. V lost 2 bases and J lost 0, with 7 bases in between. Germline CDR1 SGHTA, CDR2 FQGNSA. CDR3 length: 15 amino acids. The CDR3 here is CASSLTQATNEKLFF. CDR3 in DNA: TGTGCCAGCAGCTTAACCCAGGCAACTAATGAAAAACTGTTTTTT.

This sequence joins TRBV6-1 and TRBJ2-7; maybe TRBD2 (5 bases). Germline V gene data show CDR1 as MNHNS and CDR2 as SASEGT. V lost 3 bases and J lost 0, with 12 bases in between. The CDR3 runs 15 residues. The CDR3 sequence is CASSDGLAASYEQYF. CDR3 sequence (DNA): TGTGCCAGCAGTGATGGTCTAGCAGCCTCCTACGAGCAGTACTTC.

The V call is TRBV25-1, the J call TRBJ1-4; 8 nucleotides match TRBD1. The trim removed 1 base at V and 4 bases at J, leaving 2 bases unmatched. CDR3 length equals 15 residues. CDR1 is MGHDK, CDR2 SYGVNS, per germline. Here the CDR3 reads CASSELGQVNEKLFF. The CDR3 DNA follows: TGTGCCAGCAGTGAATTGGGACAGGTTAATGAAAAACTGTTTTTT.

This clone was recorded a few times. V usage is TRBV5-1 and J usage is TRBJ1-3, with D possibly being TRBD1 (5 bases). V was pared by 4 bases and J by 5 bases, with 10 bases between. CDR1 and CDR2 (germline): SGHRS, YFSETQ. The CDR3 has 13 residues. The CDR3 loop reads CASSPMGRNTIYF. As DNA, the CDR3 is TGCGCCAGCAGCCCAATGGGGCGAAACACCATATATTTT. Drawing the rest from reference TRBV5-1 and TRBJ1-3, the complete variable domain is KAGVTQTPRYLIKTRGQQVTLSCSPISGHRSVSWYQQTPGQGLQFLFEYFSETQRNKGNFPGRFSGRQFSNSRSEMNVSTLELGDSALYLCASSPMGRNTIYFGEGSWLTVV.

The V gene is TRBV7-9, the J gene TRBJ2-2; 7 bases match TRBD1. CDR1 is SEHNR, CDR2 FQNEAQ, per germline (reference sequence). The CDR3 length is 16 residues. V lost 10 bases to trimming and J lost 4 bases; unmatched junction nucleotides: 15. The CDR3 loop is CATQLRGGDSTGELFF. The CDR3, as DNA: TGTGCCACCCAACTGAGAGGGGGCGATAGCACCGGGGAGCTGTTTTTT.

The gene calls are TRBV19 and TRBJ1-5; no clear D gene. The CDR3 contains 13 residues. Trimming left V 5 bases short and J 7 bases short, with 12 bases between. Looked up from germline, CDR1 is LNHDA and CDR2 is SQIVND (reference sequence). The CDR3 DNA is TGTGCCAGTAGTGAGGTTTTCCGGCAGCCCCAGCATTTT. Translating gives CASSEVFRQPQHF.

The rearrangement links TRBV5-5 to TRBJ2-5, with D tentatively TRBD2 (7 bases). Germline V gives CDR1 SGHKS, CDR2 YYEKEE (reference sequence). Deletions cut 3 bases from V and 5 bases from J, with 17 bases between. This CDR3 is 15 amino acids long. The CDR3 loop is CASSSHAGGAETQYF. CDR3 nucleotides: TGTGCCAGCAGCTCCCACGCTGGGGGGGCCGAGACCCAGTACTTC.

The chain uses TRBV10-1 and TRBJ2-3; possible D gene TRBD2, 6 bases. V lost 4 bases, J lost 0 bases, and 8 bases lay in between. The CDR3 spans 14 residues. Germline CDR1 is WNHNN and CDR2 is SYGVQD (reference sequence). CDR3 amino acids: CASSGGTSTDTQYF. CDR3 nucleotides: TGCGCCAGCAGTGGGGGGACTAGCACAGATACGCAGTATTTT.

The chain employs TRBV30 and TRBJ2-7; 7 nucleotides align to TRBD1. This CDR3 contains 19 residues. V shed 0 bases, J shed 12 bases, and the junction held 29 bases outside the gene matches. Germline values: CDR1 GTSNPN, CDR2 SVGIG (reference sequence). As DNA, the CDR3 is TGTGCCTGGAGTGTAACCGGGACAGCCTCTATCCGCCTACACTCCCAGAGGTACTTC. Encoded protein: CAWSVTGTASIRLHSQRYF.

Concerning this clone: In the same sample, other DNA sequences code for this CDR3. The chain recombines TRBV4-2 with TRBJ2-7, with D possibly matching TRBD1 (6 bases). V was cut by 0 bases and J by 3 bases, with 12 bases left in between. Germline CDR1 reads LGHNA; CDR2 reads YNFKEQ. The CDR3 has 15 amino acids. CDR3 bases: TGTGCCAGCAGCCAAGATCGAGGGGGTAGCTACGAGCAGTACTTC. It translates to CASSQDRGGSYEQYF.